Given below is one TCR beta chain in context. In the authors' methods: Counts of nucleated cells, estimated from reference gene primer amplification, were obtained. Profiled with immunoSEQ multiplex PCR; TCRdb holds only in-frame clones, not every one. V, J and clone size reflect that table, while D and trimming were determined from the DNA. This table has more than 250,000 clones, over 75% appearing once. This CDR3 region has 14 residues. Per germline, CDR1 SGHKS and CDR2 YYEKEE (reference sequence). Trimming stripped 0 bases from V and 2 bases from J, with 6 bases between. These data originate in a study of blood T cell repertoires in COVID-19. In the study overall: Acute and convalescent COVID-19 samples came from the United States, Italy and Spain. PBMCs, B-cell-depleted T cells, or T cells were the source of the cDNA or gDNA that made up the material.

This TCR derives from a man aged 50-60 years with active or convalescent COVID-19. The sample taken for sequencing was peripheral blood. This chain links TRBV5-5 with TRBJ1-3; D is possibly TRBD1 (6 bases). CDR3 in amino acids: CASSLGGPGNTIYF. DNA for the CDR3: TGTGCCAGCAGCTTGGGGGGGCCTGGAAACACCATATATTTT.